By frequency in the sample, the clone carrying this T cell receptor (beta chain) is medium-sized. Its antigen is not known. A single record per CDR3 protein comes from TCRdb applying MiXCR to the 5' RACE reads. The sample records 2,500 or so distinct CDR3 sequences, 5.5% being singletons. This CDR3 is built from 15 residues. Trimming at V came to 5 bases and at J to 4 bases, leaving 13 bases not matched to a gene. Germline CDR1 and CDR2: DFQATT and SNEGSKA (reference sequence). Time point specified: sample taken at primary tumor resection. The sample is drawn from a study of spatial heterogeneity in lung cancer. Study-wide results and limits: Higher tumor mutation counts went along with higher counts of expanded intratumoral alpha and beta TCRs.

This material consisted of lung tumor tissue, taken at surgery. V gene TRBV20-1 combines with J gene TRBJ2-7; 8 bases are shared with TRBD1. The sequence was obtained from a male donor with early-stage non-small cell lung cancer. The CDR3 nucleotides read TGCAGTGCTGAAGAAGGGACAGGAATTAAATACGAGCAGTACTTC. Translating it yields CSAEEGTGIKYEQYF.